This TCR beta chain was recorded in a study of shared clonotypes between healthy human individuals. Study as a whole: Those who served as donors were a couple of women and a few men between the ages of 18 and 49.

There are 16 residues in the CDR3. Germline V lookup: CDR1 SEHNR, CDR2 FQNEAQ (reference sequence). V gave up 5 bases and J gave up 3 bases, with 20 bases separating them. Sequencing used immunoSEQ multiplex PCR; TCRdb keeps in-frame clones, though not all of them. The sample has over 2 million clones, just under 95% seen once. CD45RO-negative, CCR7-selected cells formed the naive CD8 fraction, which excluded terminally differentiated effector memory CD45RA+ cells. The origin of this receptor is a man younger than 35 in good health. V gene TRBV7-9 combines with J gene TRBJ2-7; D is unclear. Sequencing used naive CD8+ T cells sorted from blood. CDR3 DNA sequence: TGTGCCAGCAGCCCCCTTGACTCCGACTTGGACTACGAGCAGTACTTC. Translated: CASSPLDSDLDYEQYF.